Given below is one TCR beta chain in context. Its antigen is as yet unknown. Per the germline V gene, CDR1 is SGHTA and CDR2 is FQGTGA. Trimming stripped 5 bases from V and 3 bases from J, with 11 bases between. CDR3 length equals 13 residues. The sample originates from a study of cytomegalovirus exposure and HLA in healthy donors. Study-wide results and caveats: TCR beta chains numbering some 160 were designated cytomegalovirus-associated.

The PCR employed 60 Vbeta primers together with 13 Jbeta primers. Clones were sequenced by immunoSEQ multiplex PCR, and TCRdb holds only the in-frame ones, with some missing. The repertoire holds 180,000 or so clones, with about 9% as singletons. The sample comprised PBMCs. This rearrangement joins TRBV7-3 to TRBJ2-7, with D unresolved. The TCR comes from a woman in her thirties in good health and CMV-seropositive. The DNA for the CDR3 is TGTGCCAGCAGCCAGGATCCGAGCTACGAGCAGTACTTC. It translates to CASSQDPSYEQYF.